A single sample gave rise to the 8 T cell receptor beta chains below, sequenced in a study of regulatory T cells in long-lasting Graves disease. The authors built TCR beta libraries using iRepertoire HTBI primers and Arm-PCR of CDR3 regions. TCRdb analysed the multiplex PCR reads with MiXCR anew, one entry per CDR3 protein. This sample has hundreds of thousands of distinct CDR3 sequences, with around 12% found just once. Time point indicated: newly diagnosed GD, antithyroid drugs for less than 3 months. PBMCs provided the RNA from which the TCR library was made. This same sample was also taken into another study, of T cells in Graves' hyperthyroidism and ophthalmopathy.

Sequenced here: peripheral blood mononuclear cells (PBMCs), sampled at new diagnosis, from a patient treated with antithyroid drugs. Receptor source: a woman aged 30 to 39 with Graves disease.

This clonotype was observed at least ten times. The chain is built from TRBV20-1 and TRBJ2-7; 7 nucleotides align to TRBD2. The J segment lost 1 base and the V segment lost 6 bases, leaving 9 bases of the junction unmatched. Germline CDR1 is DFQATT and CDR2 is SNEGSKA (reference sequence). The CDR3 extends over 14 amino acids. The CDR3, as DNA: TGCAGTGCCCCCGGGACGGGGGGATCCTACGAGCAGTACTTC. It codes for CSAPGTGGSYEQYF.

Worth noting for this clonotype: A read error likely explains this, since a far larger clone differs by one base. The chain carries TRBV3-1 and TRBJ2-5; 11 bases match TRBD2. With the DNA end fitting TRBJ2-1 better, the J assignment may be wrong. CDR1 LGHDT and CDR2 YNNKEL come from the germline V gene (reference sequence). This CDR3 comprises 16 residues. In DNA, the CDR3 is TGTGCCAGCAGCCCGCTAGCGGGAGGCTCCTACACTGAGCAGTTCTTC. This gives the protein CASSPLAGGSYTEQFF.

The chain has TRBV2 and TRBJ2-1, with TRBD2 matching over 10 bases. The germline V gene has CDR1 SNHLY and CDR2 FYNNEI. CDR3 length equals 15 residues. V lost 7 bases to trimming and J lost 9 bases; unmatched junction nucleotides: 12. The CDR3 nucleotides read TGTGCCAGCATGCTCGCTAGCGGGAGCCGGGGTGAGCAGTTCTTC. It is translated as CASMLASGSRGEQFF.

This clonotype was counted between two and nine times. The chain couples TRBV19 to TRBJ2-5; 8 bases are shared with TRBD2. The junction had 15 bases not matched to a gene; V was cut back by 5 bases and J by 4 bases. The CDR3 contains 17 residues. The germline V gene encodes CDR1 LNHDA and CDR2 SQIVND (reference sequence). This CDR3 reads CASSPWGSSGIGETQYF. The DNA of the CDR3 is TGTGCCAGTAGTCCGTGGGGGAGTAGCGGGATAGGAGAGACCCAGTACTTC.

This clonotype was found a few times. This sequence joins TRBV28 and TRBJ1-5, with D perhaps matching TRBD1 (5 bases). Germline CDR1 reads MDHEN; CDR2 reads SYDVKM. The CDR3 extends over 15 amino acids. V shed 8 bases and J shed 0 bases, with 14 bases lying between them. For the CDR3, the DNA is TGTGCCAGCGAAACGGGGCCTTATAGCAATCAGCCCCAGCATTTT. Amino acids: CASETGPYSNQPQHF.

The table lists this clonotype with many counts. The V gene is TRBV29-1, the J gene TRBJ2-1, with 13 bases aligning to TRBD2. This CDR3 has 15 amino acids. The V and J ends lost 1 base and 8 bases, in that order; junction bases with no gene match: 5. Germline CDR1 SQVTM, CDR2 ANQGSEA. The CDR3 nucleotides are TGCAGCGTTGAAGGGACTAGCGGGAGTATCGATGAGCAGTTCTTC. This encodes CSVEGTSGSIDEQFF.

This clonotype was detected many times. The CDR3 loop reads CASSYGERDTQYF. The CDR3 DNA reads as TGTGCCAGCAGCTACGGTGAACGGGATACGCAGTATTTT. The chain combines TRBV11-3 with TRBJ2-3; D gene uncertain. The CDR3 covers 13 residues. CDR1 and CDR2 (germline): SGHNT, YENEEA. V dropped 4 bases and J dropped 6 bases, with 11 bases sitting between them.

The chain is built from TRBV12-3 or TRBV12-4 and TRBJ2-2; D is unresolved. Trimming pared 6 bases from V and 7 bases from J, leaving 15 bases between. The CDR3 contains 14 residues. DNA of the CDR3: TGTGCCAGCAGCAATGGGCTAGTGATCGGGGAGCTGTTTTTT. Its translation is CASSNGLVIGELFF.